The 23 T cell receptor beta chains below were found in one sample sequenced in a study of blood T cell repertoires in COVID-19. Repertoires were generated with immunoSEQ multiplex PCR, while TCRdb's copy carries only in-frame clones and drops some. Among about 62,000 clones listed, about 88% were seen once. Input material: peripheral blood. These receptors were obtained from a man between 65 and 85 years old with acute or convalescent COVID-19.

J is TRBJ1-1 and V is TRBV6-1; tentatively, D is TRBD1 (6 bases). There are 15 residues in the CDR3. The germline V gene has CDR1 MNHNS and CDR2 SASEGT. Trimming cost V 0 bases and J 4 bases, with 12 bases left between them. The CDR3 loop is CASSEAPTGSTEAFF. CDR3 nucleotides: TGTGCCAGCAGTGAAGCTCCAACAGGGAGCACTGAAGCTTTCTTT.

The chain joins TRBV19 to TRBJ1-2, with 7 bases identical to TRBD1. The germline gives CDR1 LNHDA, CDR2 SQIVND (reference sequence). V was pared by 7 bases and J by 10 bases, with 21 bases of the junction left unmatched. The CDR3 length is 16 residues. The CDR3 is CASTTTGTGAAFDYTF. The CDR3 DNA sequence: TGTGCCAGTACCACCACGGGAACAGGGGCCGCCTTCGACTACACCTTC.

This clone came up a few times. The V gene is TRBV3-1 (or the pseudogene TRBV3-2), the J gene TRBJ1-3; a possible D gene is TRBD1 (6 bases). Looked up from germline, CDR1 is LGHDT and CDR2 is YNNKEL (reference sequence). This CDR3 has 15 residues. Trimming took 1 base from V and 4 from J, leaving 11 bases between them. The CDR3: CASSQGVRGGNTIYF. The CDR3 nucleotides read TGTGCCAGCAGCCAAGGCGTTAGGGGGGGAAACACCATATATTTT.

The chain carries TRBV18 and TRBJ2-7; 9 nucleotides line up with TRBD1. There are 13 residues in the CDR3. V dropped 5 bases and J dropped 5; count of bases not matched to a gene: 4. CDR1 KGHSH and CDR2 LQKENI come from the germline V gene. In nucleotides, the CDR3 is TGTGCCAGCTCAGGACAGGGGATAAACGAGCAGTACTTC. Translated, it gives CASSGQGINEQYF.

DNA for the CDR3: TGTGCCAGCAGCGCCGCCGGGAGGTCGGCTAATGAAAAACTGTTTTTT. Translating it yields CASSAAGRSANEKLFF. This sequence joins TRBV9 and TRBJ1-4; D unresolved. Trimming stripped 3 bases from V and 3 bases from J, with 15 bases between. Germline CDR1 and CDR2: SGDLS and YYNGEE. The CDR3 is 16 residues long.

The chain carries TRBV6-5 and TRBJ1-5; D is perhaps TRBD1 (6 bases). The ends were cut back, 6 bases at V and 3 bases at J, with 15 bases in the middle. This CDR3 spans 15 amino acids. Per the germline V gene, CDR1 is MNHEY and CDR2 is SVGAGI. CDR3 sequence (DNA): TGTGCCAGCAGGCCCTTTGGGGGGGCCAATCAGCCCCAGCATTTT. As protein: CASRPFGGANQPQHF.

The chain is built from TRBV18 and TRBJ2-2; D not certain. Trimming took off 4 bases at V and 6 bases at J, with 15 bases between the two ends. This CDR3 is 15 amino acids long. Germline CDR1 is KGHSH and CDR2 is LQKENI. The CDR3 sequence is CASSRLDFFSGELFF. DNA of the CDR3: TGTGCCAGCTCACGACTCGACTTTTTTTCCGGGGAGCTGTTTTTT. Complete variable domain (other parts from reference TRBV18 and TRBJ2-2): NAGVMQNPRHLVRRRGQEARLRCSPMKGHSHVYWYRQLPEEGLKFMVYLQKENIIDESGMPKERFSAEFPKEGPSILRIQQVVRGDSAAYFCASSRLDFFSGELFFGEGSRLTVL.

The DNA of the CDR3 is TGCGCCAGCAGCTTGGGCAGGGTCAGCACCGGGGAGCTGTTTTTT. Translation gives CASSLGRVSTGELFF. This sequence joins TRBV5-1 and TRBJ2-2; D may be TRBD1 (5 bases). Looked up from germline, CDR1 is SGHRS and CDR2 is YFSETQ. The ends were cut back, 0 bases at V and 4 bases at J, with 10 bases in the middle. The CDR3 length is 15 residues.

This chain joins TRBV5-4 and TRBJ2-7, with 7 bases lining up with TRBD1. The junction had 0 bases not matched to a gene; V was cut back by 0 bases and J by 0 bases. The CDR3 runs to 14 residues. The V gene's germline CDR1 is SGHNT and CDR2 YYREEE (reference sequence). DNA for the CDR3: TGTGCCAGCAGCTTGGGACAGGGCTCCTACGAGCAGTACTTC. As protein: CASSLGQGSYEQYF.

This rearrangement joins TRBV28 to TRBJ1-1; D is uncertain. The CDR3 contains 12 residues. In germline, CDR1 is MDHEN, CDR2 SYDVKM. CDR3 amino acids: CALQGGLTEAFF. In nucleotides, the CDR3 is TGTGCTTTACAAGGCGGGCTGACTGAAGCTTTCTTT.

J is TRBJ1-4 and V is TRBV5-1; tentatively, D is TRBD1 (5 bases). CDR1 and CDR2 from the germline V gene are SGHRS and YFSETQ. V was clipped by 0 bases and J by 2 bases, with 11 bases between them. The CDR3 has 16 amino acids. The CDR3 DNA sequence: TGCGCCAGCAGCTTGGCTCTGGGGCGGACTAATGAAAAACTGTTTTTT. Amino acids: CASSLALGRTNEKLFF.

The chain has TRBV6-6 and TRBJ2-3, with D possibly being TRBD2 (7 bases). CDR1 is MNHNY, CDR2 SVGAGI, per germline (reference sequence). This CDR3 has 14 residues. V lost 10 bases to trimming and J lost 3 bases, with 17 bases between them. CDR3 loop: CATLGGPITDTQYF. CDR3 in DNA: TGTGCCACCCTCGGGGGGCCAATTACAGATACGCAGTATTTT.

The sample holds a few counts of this clone. J is TRBJ1-5 and V is TRBV19; D might be TRBD1 (6 bases). The ends were cut back, 7 bases at V and 6 bases at J, with 13 bases in the middle. Germline loops: CDR1 LNHDA, CDR2 SQIVND (reference sequence). The CDR3 consists of 13 residues. CDR3 in DNA: TGTGCCAGTAAAAACAGGGAAGGTCAGCCCCAGCATTTT. Protein product: CASKNREGQPQHF.

The CDR3 nucleotides are TGTGCCAGCAGTCGTCGTGATAGCTCTGGAAACACCATATATTTT. Residues: CASSRRDSSGNTIYF. The chain employs TRBV5-6 and TRBJ1-3; no definite D call. V was clipped by 5 bases and J by 0 bases, with 12 bases between them. The CDR3 has 15 residues. Germline-derived CDR1 and CDR2 are SGHDT and YYEEEE. The complete variable domain, with remaining parts taken from reference TRBV5-6 and TRBJ1-3, reads DAGVTQSPTHLIKTRGQQVTLRCSPKSGHDTVSWYQQALGQGPQFIFQYYEEEERQRGNFPDRFSGHQFPNYSSELNVNALLLGDSALYLCASSRRDSSGNTIYFGEGSWLTVV.

The chain combines TRBV5-1 with TRBJ2-5; no firm D call. V lost 4 bases and J 5 bases, leaving 12 bases between the germline ends. The CDR3 runs to 13 residues. CDR1 and CDR2 from the germline V gene are SGHRS and YFSETQ. CDR3 nucleotide sequence: TGCGCCAGCAGCCCCCCGACTGTTGAGACCCAGTACTTC. Residues: CASSPPTVETQYF.

The chain combines TRBV18 with TRBJ2-7, with D perhaps TRBD2 (5 bases). Trimming took off 2 bases at V and 6 bases at J, with 17 bases between the two ends. The length of the CDR3 is 15 residues. Germline V lookup: CDR1 KGHSH, CDR2 LQKENI. CDR3 in amino acids: CASSPNIGEPSEQYF. The CDR3, as DNA: TGTGCCAGCTCACCAAATATCGGGGAGCCTTCCGAGCAGTACTTC.

This clone was detected only a few times. The chain links TRBV5-5 to TRBJ1-2; D not certain. The germline gives CDR1 SGHKS, CDR2 YYEKEE (reference sequence). The CDR3 loop spans 13 amino acids. V was cut by 2 bases and J by 3 bases, with 8 bases left in between. Written as DNA, the CDR3 is TGTGCCAGCAGCTTAGTGGGCGACTATGGCTACACCTTC. It translates to CASSLVGDYGYTF.

The rearrangement uses TRBV6-1 and TRBJ2-7; no clear D. With 2 bases removed from V and 1 base from J, the gap between germline ends came to 9 bases. The CDR3 runs to 14 residues. The germline gives CDR1 MNHNS, CDR2 SASEGT. The DNA of the CDR3 is TGTGCCAGCAGTGAATTAGCCAGATCCTACGAGCAGTACTTC. It yields the protein CASSELARSYEQYF.

The chain has TRBV27 and TRBJ2-2; D possibly corresponds to TRBD2 (6 bases). Germline-derived CDR1 and CDR2 are MNHEY and SMNVEV (reference sequence). Trimming removed 5 bases from V and 4 bases from J, with 14 bases in between. The CDR3 loop spans 15 amino acids. CDR3 in DNA: TGTGCCAGCAGTACTAGCCCCCAGAGCACCGGGGAGCTGTTTTTT. Translation: CASSTSPQSTGELFF.

V and J are TRBV7-8 and TRBJ1-2; D is unresolved. Germline CDR1 reads SGHVS; CDR2 reads FQNEAQ. V was shortened by 1 base and J by 2 bases, with 8 bases between the two germline ends. The CDR3 runs 14 residues. For the CDR3, the DNA is TGTGCCAGCAGCTTAGTCGCGGGGAACTATGGCTACACCTTC. Protein product: CASSLVAGNYGYTF.

This clone appeared a single time. The chain has TRBV3-1 (or the pseudogene TRBV3-2) and TRBJ2-7; TRBD2 matches at 8 bases. The germline CDR1 and CDR2 sequences are LGHDT and YNNKEL (reference sequence). J lost 6 bases, V lost 1 base, and 17 bases had no gene match. The CDR3 extends over 18 amino acids. CDR3 DNA sequence: TGTGCCAGCAGCCAAGGACTGAGCGACACCGGGACTAGGGTCGAGCAGTACTTC. Its translation: CASSQGLSDTGTRVEQYF.

The V gene is TRBV27, the J gene TRBJ2-7; 11 nucleotides match TRBD1. The CDR3 length is 15 residues. Germline V gene lookup returns CDR1 MNHEY and CDR2 SMNVEV (reference sequence). The ends lost 11 bases at V and 3 bases at J; junction bases unmatched: 12. The chain's CDR3 is CASYRAGTGGYEQYF. The DNA of the CDR3 is TGTGCCTCTTACCGTGCCGGGACAGGGGGCTACGAGCAGTACTTC.

This clone showed up just a few times. This chain links TRBV24-1 with TRBJ2-7, with D possibly TRBD2 on 5 matching bases. Germline CDR1 and CDR2: KGHDR and SFDVKD. V was shortened by 4 bases and J by 3 bases, with 6 bases between the two germline ends. This CDR3 contains 12 residues. In DNA, the CDR3 is TGTGCCACCAGTGACGGGGTCTACGAGCAGTACTTC. This encodes CATSDGVYEQYF.